This entry lists 15 T cell receptor beta chains sequenced from one sample in a study of cytomegalovirus exposure and HLA in healthy donors (dated by TCRdb to the late 2010s). The library came from the immunoSEQ multiplex PCR assay. For the multiplex PCR, a mixture combining 60 forward primers for TCR Vbeta segments and 13 reverse primers for TCR Jbeta segments was used. The table was pulled from immuneACCESS by TCRdb, which kept in-frame rearrangements only. Such tables lose some clones; where checked, under half of the loss comes from unresolved V genes, and the rest has no known cause. The sample records some 160,000 clones, approximately 80% of which are singletons. The biggest ten clones account for 7% of the sample. Sequenced sample: PBMCs. The receptors derive from a middle-aged woman in good health and CMV-seropositive.

The chain employs TRBV2 and TRBJ1-1, with D maybe TRBD1 (5 bases). This CDR3 region has 14 residues. The germline V gene encodes CDR1 SNHLY and CDR2 FYNNEI. Trimming took 4 bases from V and 1 from J, leaving 10 bases between them. The CDR3 DNA sequence: TGTGCCAGCAGTGGGGGGGACCGGAACACTGAAGCTTTCTTT. Protein: CASSGGDRNTEAFF. The full variable domain, in which reference TRBV2 and TRBJ1-1 provide the parts outside the CDR3, is EPEVTQTPSHQVTQMGQEVILRCVPISNHLYFYWYRQILGQKVEFLVSFYNNEISEKSEIFDDQFSVERPDGSNFTLKIRSTKLEDSAMYFCASSGGDRNTEAFFGQGTRLTVV.

The chain couples TRBV28 to TRBJ2-5; TRBD1 matches at 8 bases. V lost 3 bases and J lost 5; bases outside the gene matches: 8. The CDR3 covers 15 residues. Germline values: CDR1 MDHEN, CDR2 SYDVKM. The CDR3 sequence: CASSFVTGAKETQYF. The CDR3 DNA is TGTGCCAGCAGTTTTGTGACAGGGGCGAAGGAGACCCAGTACTTC.

This chain connects TRBV18 to TRBJ1-6; the match to TRBD1 covers 8 bases. Germline CDR1 and CDR2: KGHSH and LQKENI. This CDR3 comprises 13 residues. Losses at the gene ends were 3 bases for V and 14 bases for J; bases not matched to a gene: 6. The CDR3 protein is CASSPLDRVALHF. In nucleotides, the CDR3 is TGTGCCAGCTCACCTCTGGACAGGGTCGCCCTCCACTTT.

The chain employs TRBV18 and TRBJ2-2, with TRBD1 as a possible D gene (6 bases). The CDR3 runs to 14 residues. Germline CDR1 KGHSH, CDR2 LQKENI. Trimming left V 6 bases short and J 2 bases short, with 10 bases between. DNA for the CDR3: TGTGCCAGCTCGCTACAGGGTAACACCGGGGAGCTGTTTTTT. It is translated as CASSLQGNTGELFF.

The gene calls are TRBV27 and TRBJ1-1; 12 bases align to TRBD1. The germline gives CDR1 MNHEY, CDR2 SMNVEV (reference sequence). This CDR3 spans 17 amino acids. V lost 5 bases, J lost 5 bases, and 12 bases stayed unmatched. In nucleotides, the CDR3 is TGTGCCAGCAGTCAAATGGGGACAGGGGGCGAGGGGACTGAAGCTTTCTTT. Amino acids: CASSQMGTGGEGTEAFF.

The genes are TRBV30 and TRBJ1-4, with TRBD1 matching over 11 bases. The CDR3 has 16 residues. The V gene end was trimmed by 0 bases and the J gene end by 7 bases; junction bases not matched to a gene: 7. Germline CDR1 and CDR2: GTSNPN and SVGIG (reference sequence). The CDR3 DNA reads TGTGCCTGGAGTGTACTAGGAGGGACAGGGGGTGAAAAACTGTTTTTT. This encodes CAWSVLGGTGGEKLFF.

This sequence joins TRBV5-8 and TRBJ2-1, with a weak D call TRBD1 (5 bases). Germline lookup yields CDR1 SGHTS and CDR2 YDEGEE. Trimming took off 0 bases at V and 6 bases at J, with 13 bases between the two ends. CDR3 length equals 15 residues. The CDR3 reads CASSLGGQGSNEQFF. For the CDR3, the DNA is TGTGCCAGCAGCTTGGGGGGCCAGGGTAGCAATGAGCAGTTCTTC.

The chain has TRBV29-1 and TRBJ1-1; no reliable D call. Germline CDR1 reads SQVTM; CDR2 reads ANQGSEA. The CDR3 is 13 amino acids. The V end lost 6 bases, the J end lost 1 base, and 12 bases lay between the germline ends. The CDR3 protein is CSVRHGKNTEAFF. In DNA, the CDR3 is TGCAGCGTAAGACACGGGAAGAACACTGAAGCTTTCTTT.

The J gene is TRBJ1-1, the V gene TRBV5-1; D may be TRBD1 (6 bases). V dropped 0 bases and J dropped 1 base, with 10 bases sitting between them. Germline CDR1 SGHRS, CDR2 YFSETQ. This CDR3 spans 15 amino acids. Written as DNA, the CDR3 is TGCGCCAGCAGCTTGGATGGACAGCCGAACACTGAAGCTTTCTTT. Protein sequence: CASSLDGQPNTEAFF.

The V call is TRBV27, the J call TRBJ2-5, with D tentatively TRBD1 (5 bases). CDR3 length equals 13 residues. Germline CDR1 and CDR2: MNHEY and SMNVEV (reference sequence). Trimming shortened V by 5 bases and J by 4 bases, and 11 bases separated the two germline ends. In DNA, the CDR3 is TGTGCCAGCAGTCCATCCCAGGGAGAGACCCAGTACTTC. Translated, it gives CASSPSQGETQYF.

This clone appeared once. V and J are TRBV27 and TRBJ2-5; TRBD1 matches at 7 bases. The better agreement between TRBJ2-7 and the DNA end casts doubt on the J call. Germline V gene lookup returns CDR1 MNHEY and CDR2 SMNVEV (reference sequence). The CDR3 loop spans 17 amino acids. The CDR3 loop reads CASSLTYTRDSSYEQYF. CDR3 nucleotide sequence: TGTGCCAGCAGTTTAACCTATACACGGGACAGTTCCTACGAGCAGTACTTC.

The chain is built from TRBV19 and TRBJ2-3, with unresolved D. Germline CDR1 is LNHDA and CDR2 is SQIVND (reference sequence). Trimming stripped 7 bases from V and 0 bases from J, with 5 bases between. CDR3 length: 12 amino acids. CDR3 residues: CASTASTDTQYF. CDR3 nucleotides: TGTGCCAGTACAGCGAGCACAGATACGCAGTATTTT.

This rearrangement joins TRBV11-2 to TRBJ1-2; D uncertain. The germline V and J ends were trimmed by 5 bases and 9 bases, with 22 bases remaining between them. The CDR3 covers 15 residues. The germline CDR1 and CDR2 sequences are SGHAT and FQNNGV. The CDR3 region has the DNA TGTGCCAGCAGCCGCTCTGGGCCGACCCCTCATCGCTACACCTTC. This translates into CASSRSGPTPHRYTF.

J is TRBJ2-5 and V is TRBV5-1; 8 bases align to TRBD2. The CDR3 runs 14 residues. With V trimmed by 4 bases and J by 5 bases, 7 bases remained unmatched. CDR1 is SGHRS, CDR2 YFSETQ, per germline. CDR3 loop: CASSIAGKRETQYF. In nucleotides, the CDR3 is TGCGCCAGCAGCATAGCGGGGAAGCGGGAGACCCAGTACTTC. Based on the CDR3 plus reference TRBV5-1 and TRBJ2-5, the full variable domain is KAGVTQTPRYLIKTRGQQVTLSCSPISGHRSVSWYQQTPGQGLQFLFEYFSETQRNKGNFPGRFSGRQFSNSRSEMNVSTLELGDSALYLCASSIAGKRETQYFGPGTRLLVL.

The CDR3 loop reads CASSPTGGVYNEQFF. The CDR3, as DNA: TGTGCCAGCAGCCCCACGGGGGGGGTTTACAATGAGCAGTTCTTC. This chain links TRBV11-3 with TRBJ2-1; 8 nucleotides line up with TRBD2. Germline V lookup: CDR1 SGHNT, CDR2 YENEEA. With 5 bases clipped from V and 4 bases from J, the junction kept 7 bases outside the gene matches. The CDR3 spans 15 residues.